What follows are 12 T cell receptor beta chains derived from one specimen sequenced in a study of T cells in Graves' hyperthyroidism and ophthalmopathy. Researchers amplified the TCR beta CDR3 regions from RNA transcripts. When the TCR CDR3 underwent first-round RT-PCR, the HTBI primer set was used. TCRdb analysed the multiplex PCR reads with MiXCR anew, one entry per CDR3 protein. The repertoire holds some 600,000 distinct CDR3 sequences, roughly 50% seen once, with about 8.2% in the top ten. Sequenced sample: peripheral blood or thyroid tissue (not recorded which). The receptor set was obtained from a woman aged 18-29 years with Graves' hyperthyroidism.

The chain uses TRBV7-9 and TRBJ2-7; 10 nucleotides align to TRBD2. Germline V lookup: CDR1 SEHNR, CDR2 FQNEAQ (reference sequence). V was clipped by 5 bases and J by 9 bases; unmatched bases: 10. The length of the CDR3 is 14 residues. The CDR3 region is CASSLGTSGTRQYF. CDR3 coding DNA: TGTGCCAGCAGCCTCGGAACTAGCGGGACGAGGCAGTACTTC.

This clonotype occurred many times. The chain joins TRBV10-1 to TRBJ2-7; TRBD2 aligns across 7 bases. The ends lost 2 bases at V and 7 bases at J; junction bases unmatched: 5. CDR1 and CDR2 from the germline V gene are WNHNN and SYGVQD (reference sequence). The CDR3 runs 13 residues. CDR3 protein: CASSEVVGGEQYF. CDR3 nucleotide sequence: TGCGCCAGCAGTGAGGTAGTGGGGGGGGAGCAGTACTTC.

The rearrangement joins TRBV29-1 to TRBJ1-2; possibly TRBD1 for D (5 bases). In germline, CDR1 is SQVTM, CDR2 ANQGSEA. The CDR3 is 15 residues long. The CDR3 DNA follows: TGCAGTGCCAGTATCTGGCGGGACTCCGTTTATGGCTACACCTTC. Encoded protein: CSASIWRDSVYGYTF.

V is TRBV13 and J is TRBJ1-4; the D is unclear. CDR3 length: 14 amino acids. Trimming pared 0 bases from V and 7 bases from J, leaving 9 bases between. Germline lookup yields CDR1 PRHDT and CDR2 FYEKMQ (reference sequence). The CDR3 spells CASSLGSSIEKLFF. DNA of the CDR3: TGTGCCAGCAGCTTAGGGAGCTCAATTGAAAAACTGTTTTTT. Looking up the rest from reference TRBV13 and TRBJ1-4 gives the full variable domain: AAGVIQSPRHLIKEKRETATLKCYPIPRHDTVYWYQQGPGQDPQFLISFYEKMQSDKGSIPDRFSAQQFSDYHSELNMSSLELGDSALYFCASSLGSSIEKLFFGSGTQLSVL.

This clonotype has a handful of counts. The rearrangement links TRBV7-8 to TRBJ2-7, with D maybe TRBD2 (6 bases). The CDR3 consists of 16 residues. The germline V and J ends were trimmed by 1 base and 0 bases, with 13 bases remaining between them. In germline, CDR1 is SGHVS, CDR2 FQNEAQ. The DNA for the CDR3 is TGTGCCAGCAGCTTAGTGGGCTTAGCGGTCTCCTACGAGCAGTACTTC. Its protein product is CASSLVGLAVSYEQYF.

V gene TRBV6-2 or TRBV6-3 combines with J gene TRBJ1-2; D unclear. Trimming took 2 bases from V and 8 from J, leaving 9 bases between them. The CDR3 has 12 amino acids. Germline V lookup: CDR1 MNHEY, CDR2 SVGEGT. The CDR3 loop is CASSYAFRGYTF. DNA of the CDR3: TGTGCCAGCAGTTACGCTTTTCGCGGCTACACCTTC.

The chain has TRBV7-9 and TRBJ1-4; a possible D gene is TRBD1 (5 bases). V was trimmed by 6 bases and J by 5 bases, leaving 13 bases between them. CDR1 and CDR2 (germline): SEHNR, FQNEAQ (reference sequence). The CDR3 sequence is 14 residues long. This CDR3 is CASRFDSMNEKLFF. DNA of the CDR3: TGTGCCAGCAGGTTTGACAGCATGAATGAAAAACTGTTTTTT.

V is TRBV10-1 and J is TRBJ2-7; D uncertain. The CDR3 is made up of 15 amino acids. Germline V gene data show CDR1 as WNHNN and CDR2 as SYGVQD (reference sequence). The V and J ends lost 10 bases and 0 bases respectively, with 19 bases between them. The CDR3 sequence: CATEETPPSSYEQYF. The DNA for the CDR3 is TGCGCCACCGAAGAGACACCACCGAGCTCCTACGAGCAGTACTTC.

A word on this clonotype: A much more abundant neighbour one base away suggests this may be a read error. The chain has TRBV7-9 and TRBJ1-1; 9 bases agree with TRBD1. Germline V gene sequence: CDR1 SEHNR, CDR2 FQNEAQ (reference sequence). This CDR3 region has 13 residues. CDR3 bases: TGTGCCAGCAGTGGGACAGGGAACAATGAAGCTTTCTTT. This codes for CASSGTGNNEAFF.

The gene calls are TRBV7-3 and TRBJ1-2, with 12 nucleotides matching TRBD1. This CDR3 is built from 15 residues. In germline, CDR1 is SGHTA, CDR2 FQGTGA. J gave up 8 bases and V 5 bases, and 9 bases lay outside the gene matches. The CDR3 sequence is CASSGNAGTGGGYTF. CDR3 sequence (DNA): TGTGCCAGCAGCGGGAATGCCGGGACAGGGGGCGGCTACACCTTC.

The chain is built from TRBV9 and TRBJ1-1; no definite D call. Germline-derived CDR1 and CDR2 are SGDLS and YYNGEE. The V gene lost 4 bases and the J gene lost 7 bases, with 14 bases spanning the gap. This CDR3 region has 13 residues. DNA of the CDR3: TGTGCCAGCAGCACCCAGCGACACATTGAAGCTTTCTTT. It encodes CASSTQRHIEAFF.

The chain uses TRBV9 and TRBJ1-3; D unresolved. Germline CDR1 is SGDLS and CDR2 is YYNGEE. Trimming removed 7 bases from V and 0 bases from J, with 11 bases in between. This CDR3 has 14 residues. CDR3 amino acids: CASGEVDSGNTIYF. CDR3 sequence (DNA): TGTGCCAGCGGAGAGGTAGACTCTGGAAACACCATATATTTT.